Below are 22 T cell receptor beta chains sequenced from a single sample in a study of CD8 T cells in ankylosing spondylitis. TCRdb independently ran MiXCR on the 5' RACE reads; one entry per CDR3 protein. This table has about 340,000 distinct CDR3 sequences, approximately 20% appearing once. Sequencing used blood, either unsorted or a sorted T cell fraction (not recorded which). These receptors all come from a male donor with ankylosing spondylitis or in good health (not recorded which).

This chain uses TRBV6-5 with TRBJ2-2; weak D call: TRBD2 (5 bases). The CDR3 covers 15 residues. V was trimmed by 2 bases and J by 1 base, leaving 8 bases between them. CDR1 and CDR2 from the germline V gene are MNHEY and SVGAGI. CDR3 region: CASSYGLRNTGELFF. The CDR3 DNA is TGTGCCAGCAGTTACGGACTGAGGAACACCGGGGAGCTGTTTTTT.

The rearrangement uses TRBV4-1 and TRBJ2-7; D unresolved. V lost 3 bases and J 5 bases, leaving 20 bases between the germline ends. Germline CDR1 is MGHRA and CDR2 is YSYEKL. The CDR3 is 16 amino acids. The CDR3 here is CASSHKPGPGTDEQYF. The CDR3 DNA sequence: TGCGCCAGCAGCCATAAACCGGGCCCCGGCACCGACGAGCAGTACTTC.

The CDR3 sequence is CSARDFSGRPEAFF. The CDR3 region has the DNA TGCAGTGCTAGAGATTTTTCAGGCAGGCCTGAAGCTTTCTTT. The chain is built from TRBV20-1 and TRBJ1-1; D is undetermined. Germline assignment: CDR1 DFQATT and CDR2 SNEGSKA (reference sequence). The CDR3 covers 14 residues. Trimming removed 0 bases from V and 6 bases from J, with 14 bases in between.

This clonotype was observed many times. The V and J genes are TRBV12-3 or TRBV12-4 and TRBJ1-1, with unresolved D. Trimming shortened V by 7 bases and J by 0 bases, and 9 bases separated the two germline ends. The CDR3 extends over 13 amino acids. As DNA, the CDR3 is TGTGCCAGCACGGGCAGATTGAACACTGAAGCTTTCTTT. Translating it yields CASTGRLNTEAFF.

This clonotype has just a few counts. The chain is built from TRBV20-1 and TRBJ2-5, with 11 bases that match TRBD1. Trimming took 5 bases from V and 1 from J; bases not matched to a gene: 9. CDR1 is DFQATT, CDR2 SNEGSKA, per germline (reference sequence). The CDR3 sequence is 16 residues long. The CDR3 nucleotides are TGCAGTGCTCCTCGTCGGACAGGGGGCCTCCAAGAGACCCAGTACTTC. Translated, it gives CSAPRRTGGLQETQYF.

The chain has TRBV3-1 and TRBJ2-1, with no clear D. Germline-derived CDR1 and CDR2 are LGHDT and YNNKEL (reference sequence). The CDR3 covers 15 residues. V lost 0 bases to trimming and J lost 5 bases, with 11 bases between them. The CDR3 DNA reads as TGTGCCAGCAGCCAAGAATCCCGTAGACACAATGAGCAGTTCTTC. Encoded protein: CASSQESRRHNEQFF.

This clonotype was counted at least ten times. This sequence joins TRBV12-3 or TRBV12-4 and TRBJ2-7, with D hard to call. The CDR3 has 13 residues. Trimming pared 4 bases from V and 3 bases from J, leaving 10 bases between. The DNA for the CDR3 is TGTGCCAGCAGTTATGGACCCAGCTACGAGCAGTACTTC. Protein sequence: CASSYGPSYEQYF.

The chain carries TRBV11-2 and TRBJ2-7; 8 bases agree with TRBD2. Germline-derived CDR1 and CDR2 are SGHAT and FQNNGV. The length of the CDR3 is 15 residues. V was pared by 0 bases and J by 4 bases, with 5 bases of the junction left unmatched. The CDR3 loop is CASSLDAAGAYEQYF. CDR3 sequence (DNA): TGTGCCAGCAGCTTAGATGCAGCGGGAGCATACGAGCAGTACTTC.

V usage is TRBV7-9 and J usage is TRBJ2-2; 7 positions agree with TRBD2. Germline loops: CDR1 SEHNR, CDR2 FQNEAQ (reference sequence). This CDR3 is built from 16 residues. Trimming at V came to 0 bases and at J to 4 bases, leaving 5 bases not matched to a gene. The CDR3 DNA follows: TGTGCCAGCAGCTTAGCTGGGGGGGTCGGCACCGGGGAGCTGTTTTTT. Encoded protein: CASSLAGGVGTGELFF.

The V and J genes are TRBV5-1 and TRBJ2-7; 10 bases line up with TRBD1. The trim removed 4 bases at V and 4 bases at J, leaving 8 bases unmatched. The germline gives CDR1 SGHRS, CDR2 YFSETQ. The CDR3 covers 15 residues. The CDR3 nucleotides are TGCGCCAGCAGCGAGCCCGGGACAGGGGTGTACGAGCAGTACTTC. This encodes CASSEPGTGVYEQYF. The variable domain in full, completed from reference TRBV5-1 and TRBJ2-7, reads KAGVTQTPRYLIKTRGQQVTLSCSPISGHRSVSWYQQTPGQGLQFLFEYFSETQRNKGNFPGRFSGRQFSNSRSEMNVSTLELGDSALYLCASSEPGTGVYEQYFGPGTRLTVT.

The table lists this clonotype with a count of one. The chain couples TRBV2 to TRBJ2-7; D is unclear. The CDR3 has 13 residues. CDR1 is SNHLY and CDR2 is FYNNEI in the germline V gene. The V end was cut by 4 bases, the J end by 2 bases, with 9 bases between. The CDR3 DNA is TGTGCCAGCAGTGGGACGGCCCCCTACGAGCAGTACTTC. This codes for CASSGTAPYEQYF.

This clonotype appeared a few times. This rearrangement joins TRBV20-1 to TRBJ2-3, with TRBD2 matching 8 bases. After removal of 3 bases from V and 2 bases from J, the junction contained 13 bases not matched to a gene. The CDR3 consists of 17 residues. CDR1 is DFQATT, CDR2 SNEGSKA, per germline (reference sequence). The CDR3 DNA reads TGCAGTGCTAGGCCCCCCCCCCTAGCGGGTTTCACAGATACGCAGTATTTT. Amino acid sequence: CSARPPPLAGFTDTQYF.

V and J are TRBV4-1 and TRBJ2-3; the D gene is possibly TRBD1 (5 bases). V lost 0 bases and J 1 base, leaving 20 bases between the germline ends. The CDR3 runs to 19 residues. Per germline, CDR1 MGHRA and CDR2 YSYEKL. This CDR3 reads CASSQEPVGQGWGTDTQYF. The CDR3 DNA reads as TGCGCCAGCAGCCAAGAACCGGTGGGCCAGGGTTGGGGCACAGATACGCAGTATTTT.

The chain couples TRBV30 to TRBJ1-4, with TRBD1 as a possible D gene (5 bases). The CDR3 has 13 amino acids. Germline values: CDR1 GTSNPN, CDR2 SVGIG (reference sequence). Trimming removed 1 base at V and 6 bases at J, with 9 bases between. CDR3 sequence: CAWSGSGYEKLFF. The CDR3 nucleotides are TGTGCCTGGAGTGGGTCAGGGTATGAAAAACTGTTTTTT.

The chain links TRBV11-1 to TRBJ1-5, with TRBD1 as a possible D gene (5 bases). Germline lookup yields CDR1 SGHAT and CDR2 FQDESV (reference sequence). The CDR3 is 15 residues long. V gave up 2 bases and J gave up 4 bases, with 12 bases separating them. CDR3 bases: TGTGCCAGCAGCTTATATCCCAGGGAGAATCAGCCCCAGCATTTT. It translates to CASSLYPRENQPQHF.

V is TRBV12-3 or TRBV12-4 and J is TRBJ2-7; D not certain. V was trimmed by 6 bases and J by 0 bases, leaving 9 bases between them. The CDR3 runs 13 residues. The CDR3 loop reads CASRPGFSYEQYF. DNA of the CDR3: TGTGCCAGCAGGCCCGGGTTCTCCTACGAGCAGTACTTC.

This clonotype was counted ten times or more. This chain uses TRBV12-3 or TRBV12-4 with TRBJ2-5, with D possibly TRBD2 on 5 matching bases. The ends were cut back, 3 bases at V and 2 bases at J, with 7 bases in the middle. The CDR3 has 13 amino acids. The CDR3 DNA follows: TGTGCCAGCAGTTTTGGACTGCAAGAGACCCAGTACTTC. Its translation is CASSFGLQETQYF.

There are a few counts of this clonotype. The chain employs TRBV7-9 and TRBJ1-4; no firm D call. Germline V gene data show CDR1 as SEHNR and CDR2 as FQNEAQ (reference sequence). Trimming cost V 8 bases and J 6 bases, with 13 bases left between them. CDR3 length: 13 amino acids. The CDR3 coding sequence is TGTGCCAGCCTAGATTCGTTGGATGAAAAACTGTTTTTT. Amino acids: CASLDSLDEKLFF.

DNA of the CDR3: TGTGCCAGCAGCCAAGATGGGGTATGGGACAATGAGCAGTTCTTC. Translating gives CASSQDGVWDNEQFF. The V call is TRBV3-1, the J call TRBJ2-1, with D unclear. Trimming left V 0 bases short and J 5 bases short, with 11 bases between. CDR1 is LGHDT and CDR2 is YNNKEL in the germline V gene (reference sequence). The CDR3 spans 15 residues.

The rearrangement joins TRBV29-1 to TRBJ2-7; the match to TRBD1 covers 8 bases. Germline values: CDR1 SQVTM, CDR2 ANQGSEA. The V and J ends lost 7 bases and 2 bases, in that order; junction bases with no gene match: 7. This CDR3 has 13 amino acids. CDR3 amino acids: CSASGGTTYEQYF. In nucleotides, the CDR3 is TGCAGCGCCTCAGGGGGCACCACCTACGAGCAGTACTTC.

The sample holds a few counts of this clonotype. The rearrangement links TRBV12-3 or TRBV12-4 to TRBJ2-7; 8 positions agree with TRBD2. The length of the CDR3 is 14 residues. Trimming took 4 bases from V and 2 from J; bases not matched to a gene: 4. CDR3 in amino acids: CASSSEGLAYEQYF. CDR3 in DNA: TGTGCCAGCAGTTCGGAGGGACTAGCCTACGAGCAGTACTTC.

This chain uses TRBV4-2 with TRBJ2-7; 7 nucleotides line up with TRBD1. V was clipped by 0 bases and J by 5 bases; unmatched bases: 10. The CDR3 covers 16 residues. Looked up from germline, CDR1 is LGHNA and CDR2 is YNFKEQ. The CDR3 DNA sequence: TGTGCCAGCAGCCAAGAATATTACAGGGGTCCGGACGAGCAGTACTTC. Its protein is CASSQEYYRGPDEQYF.